This paragraph reports one T cell receptor (beta chain). Its matching antigen is unknown. Then a second PCR, running roughly 7 to 11 cycles, was carried out with a sample-barcoded 5' primer and a J-beta primer mix. The authors tagged each cDNA molecule using a template-switch adaptor with 12 random nucleotides. TCRdb reprocessed the 5' RACE reads with MiXCR, giving one entry per CDR3 protein. The sample shows around 1,100,000 distinct CDR3 sequences, more than 30% of them seen only once. This sample is drawn from a study of blood T cells in healthy people across ages. Findings and caveats of the study: Significant beta diversity loss was already apparent by age about 42, declining roughly linearly. The diversity estimates, figures obtained from one million T cells, were considered underestimates.

The CDR3 has 19 residues. The V gene lost 2 bases and the J gene lost 3 bases, with 26 bases spanning the gap. CDR1 is SGHTA, CDR2 FQGNSA, per germline. The rearrangement links TRBV7-2 to TRBJ2-7, with D possibly being TRBD1 (5 bases). This clonotype was obtained from a man between 18 and 29 years old in good health. Specimen: blood. The CDR3 sequence is CASSLNSAWTRDRYYEQYF. CDR3 DNA: TGTGCCAGCAGCTTAAATAGTGCATGGACAAGGGATCGATACTACGAGCAGTACTTC.